The present T cell receptor (beta chain) was sequenced within a study of blood T cells in healthy people across ages. Together with a sample-barcoded 5' primer, a J-beta primer mix was included in a second PCR lasting roughly 6 to 12 cycles. From the 5' RACE reads, TCRdb called clonotypes with MiXCR, one entry per CDR3 protein. The profile shows over 1,500,000 distinct CDR3 sequences, approximately 39% of them singletons. Sample donors were healthy Caucasian individuals that came from Russia, aged roughly 6 to 95. The germline V gene encodes CDR1 SEHNR and CDR2 FQNEAQ (reference sequence). The CDR3 sequence is 16 residues long. Germline trimming cut 5 bases from V and 1 base from J; bases unmatched to any gene: 9. This clonotype was picked up a small number of times.

The TCR was taken from a human donor in good health. This chain links TRBV7-9 with TRBJ2-5, with 8 bases matching TRBD2. The sample taken for sequencing was blood. The CDR3: CASSPGSGALQETQYF. The CDR3 DNA sequence: TGTGCCAGCAGCCCGGGTAGCGGGGCCCTCCAAGAGACCCAGTACTTC. Looking up the rest from reference TRBV7-9 and TRBJ2-5 gives the full variable domain: DTGVSQNPRHKITKRGQNVTFRCDPISEHNRLYWYRQTLGQGPEFLTYFQNEAQLEKSRLLSDRFSAERPKGSFSTLEIQRTEQGDSAMYLCASSPGSGALQETQYFGPGTRLLVL.